The rows below give T cell receptor beta chains drawn from one sample of a study of beta chain features in type 1 diabetes. Profiled with immunoSEQ multiplex PCR; TCRdb holds only in-frame clones, not every one. The sample carries a few hundred thousand clones, roughly 12% recorded once. What was sequenced was naive CD4+ T cells from blood. These TCRs come from a young woman with type 1 diabetes. Each CDR3 is given with its conserved first and last residue. D genes are given only for firm matches. Rows may omit the clone size; those that give it use once, few, many or a size class.

CDR3 DNA: TGTGCCAGCAGATGGACTAGCGGGGGCCACATGGGGGAGACCCAGTACTTC
CDR3 protein: CASRWTSGGHMGETQYF
D gene: TRBD2
clone size: -
J gene: TRBJ2-5
V gene: TRBV5-4
CDR3 length: 17

CDR3 DNA: TGTGCCAGCAGTCTAGCGGAAGGCGGTCGGACCCAGTACTTC
CDR3 protein: CASSLAEGGRTQYF
D gene: TRBD2
clone size: -
J gene: TRBJ2-5
V gene: TRBV28
CDR3 length: 14

CDR3 DNA: TGTGCCAGTAATAGGGGGGGAGAGGAGACCCAGTACTTC
CDR3 protein: CASNRGGEETQYF
D gene: -
clone size: few
J gene: TRBJ2-5
V gene: TRBV19
CDR3 length: 13

CDR3 DNA: TGCGCCAGCAGCCCGGGCGGGACTAAGGTGGAGACCCAGTACTTC
CDR3 protein: CASSPGGTKVETQYF
D gene: TRBD2
clone size: -
J gene: TRBJ2-5
V gene: TRBV4-3
CDR3 length: 15

CDR3 DNA: TGTGCCACCAGCCGAACCGGGGATACGCAGTATTTT
CDR3 protein: CATSRTGDTQYF
D gene: -
clone size: -
J gene: TRBJ2-3
V gene: TRBV15
CDR3 length: 12

CDR3 DNA: TGCAGCGTCCACGGCGGGGCCTACGAGCAGTACTTC
CDR3 protein: CSVHGGAYEQYF
D gene: -
clone size: -
J gene: TRBJ2-7
V gene: TRBV29-1
CDR3 length: 12

CDR3 DNA: TGTGCCAGCAGTCAGGGCGGCAAAAACATTCAGTACTTC
CDR3 protein: CASSQGGKNIQYF
D gene: -
clone size: -
J gene: TRBJ2-4
V gene: TRBV6-5
CDR3 length: 13

CDR3 DNA: TGTGCCACCAGCAGAGATTTAGACAGCCCCTACGAGCAGTACTTC
CDR3 protein: CATSRDLDSPYEQYF
D gene: -
clone size: -
J gene: TRBJ2-7
V gene: TRBV15
CDR3 length: 15

CDR3 DNA: TGCGCCAGCGGACCCAGGGAATACGAAAAACTGTTTTTT
CDR3 protein: CASGPREYEKLFF
D gene: -
clone size: -
J gene: TRBJ1-4
V gene: TRBV4-1
CDR3 length: 13

CDR3 DNA: TGTGCCAGCAGCATTCAGGGCGCCTATGGCTACACCTTC
CDR3 protein: CASSIQGAYGYTF
D gene: -
clone size: few
J gene: TRBJ1-2
V gene: TRBV7-3
CDR3 length: 13

CDR3 DNA: TGTGCCAGCAGCCGGACAGGGAAATTAGGAAAACTGTTTTTT
CDR3 protein: CASSRTGKLGKLFF
D gene: TRBD1
clone size: -
J gene: TRBJ1-4
V gene: TRBV25-1
CDR3 length: 14

CDR3 DNA: TGCAGTGCTAGGGACCGCGGGGGCTACACCTTC
CDR3 protein: CSARDRGGYTF
D gene: -
clone size: few
J gene: TRBJ1-2
V gene: TRBV20-1
CDR3 length: 11

CDR3 DNA: TGTGCCAGCCCCATTAGCGGGGCAGGGACCTACGAGCAGTACTTC
CDR3 protein: CASPISGAGTYEQYF
D gene: TRBD2
clone size: few
J gene: TRBJ2-7
V gene: TRBV7-3
CDR3 length: 15

CDR3 DNA: TGTGCCAGCCTCGCGGCGGGAGGATCTGTCTACGAGCAGTACTTC
CDR3 protein: CASLAAGGSVYEQYF
D gene: TRBD2
clone size: few
J gene: TRBJ2-7
V gene: TRBV7-9
CDR3 length: 15

CDR3 DNA: TGTGCCAGCAGCGCCTACCAGGGAGGAGGGCACAATGAGCAGTTCTTC
CDR3 protein: CASSAYQGGGHNEQFF
D gene: -
clone size: few
J gene: TRBJ2-1
V gene: TRBV9
CDR3 length: 16

CDR3 DNA: TGTGCCAGCAGCTTAGATTCAGTATCAACGCAGTATTTT
CDR3 protein: CASSLDSVSTQYF
D gene: -
clone size: few
J gene: TRBJ2-3
V gene: TRBV13
CDR3 length: 13

CDR3 DNA: TGTGCCAGCAGCTTCGATCGGGGCACCGGGGAGCTGTTTTTT
CDR3 protein: CASSFDRGTGELFF
D gene: -
clone size: -
J gene: TRBJ2-2
V gene: TRBV9
CDR3 length: 14

CDR3 DNA: TGTGCCACCGCCCGGGGGAACACTGAAGCTTTCTTT
CDR3 protein: CATARGNTEAFF
D gene: -
clone size: -
J gene: TRBJ1-1
V gene: TRBV30
CDR3 length: 12

CDR3 DNA: TGTGCCAGCAGCGGGGGGATTGGGAATCAGCCCCAGCATTTT
CDR3 protein: CASSGGIGNQPQHF
D gene: -
clone size: -
J gene: TRBJ1-5
V gene: TRBV21-1
CDR3 length: 14

CDR3 DNA: TGCGCCAGCAGCCGAGGAGAAAGGCAGGGCAACTATGGCTACACCTTC
CDR3 protein: CASSRGERQGNYGYTF
D gene: -
clone size: few
J gene: TRBJ1-2
V gene: TRBV4-3
CDR3 length: 16

CDR3 DNA: TGTGCCAGCAGCTCGCCGGGGGGGCTAACATCCGGGGCCAACGTCCTGACTTTC
CDR3 protein: CASSSPGGLTSGANVLTF
D gene: TRBD2
clone size: few
J gene: TRBJ2-6
V gene: TRBV5-6
CDR3 length: 18

CDR3 DNA: TGTGCCAGCAGCGCCCTCACAGGGTCTCGGGAGACCCAGTACTTC
CDR3 protein: CASSALTGSRETQYF
D gene: -
clone size: -
J gene: TRBJ2-5
V gene: TRBV2
CDR3 length: 15

CDR3 DNA: TGTGCCAGCAGTTTGAATGGCGATACGCAGTATTTT
CDR3 protein: CASSLNGDTQYF
D gene: -
clone size: few
J gene: TRBJ2-3
V gene: TRBV6-6
CDR3 length: 12

CDR3 DNA: TGTGCCACCAGCAGAGTCCCTCCGTCAGCGAGCTCCTACAATGAGCAGTTCTTC
CDR3 protein: CATSRVPPSASSYNEQFF
D gene: -
clone size: few
J gene: TRBJ2-1
V gene: TRBV15
CDR3 length: 18

CDR3 DNA: TGTGCCAGCAGTTTCAAGCGGGTGTACAATGAGCAGTTCTTC
CDR3 protein: CASSFKRVYNEQFF
D gene: -
clone size: -
J gene: TRBJ2-1
V gene: TRBV28
CDR3 length: 14

CDR3 DNA: TGTGCCAGCAGTTACGGGGGATATAGCAATCAGCCCCAGCATTTT
CDR3 protein: CASSYGGYSNQPQHF
D gene: -
clone size: few
J gene: TRBJ1-5
V gene: TRBV27
CDR3 length: 15

CDR3 DNA: TGTGCCAGCTCCCCTCCGGGGACAGGGGTTCATGAGCAGTTCTTC
CDR3 protein: CASSPPGTGVHEQFF
D gene: TRBD1
clone size: -
J gene: TRBJ2-1
V gene: TRBV28
CDR3 length: 15

CDR3 DNA: TGTGCCAGCACACTAGCGGGGGGCAATGAGCAGTTCTTC
CDR3 protein: CASTLAGGNEQFF
D gene: TRBD2
clone size: -
J gene: TRBJ2-1
V gene: TRBV6-5
CDR3 length: 13

CDR3 DNA: TGTGCCAGCAGCGTCGGAGTACCCCGAGCTTTCTTT
CDR3 protein: CASSVGVPRAFF
D gene: -
clone size: few
J gene: TRBJ1-1
V gene: TRBV11-2
CDR3 length: 12

CDR3 DNA: TGTGCCAGCAGCCAAGAAGGGGGGGCGTACGAGCAGTACTTC
CDR3 protein: CASSQEGGAYEQYF
D gene: -
clone size: -
J gene: TRBJ2-7
V gene: TRBV14
CDR3 length: 14

CDR3 DNA: TGCGCCAGCAGCTCGGACAGTTCTGAGACCCAGTACTTC
CDR3 protein: CASSSDSSETQYF
D gene: -
clone size: -
J gene: TRBJ2-5
V gene: TRBV5-1
CDR3 length: 13

CDR3 DNA: TGCAGTGCTAGAGATCGCCTAGAGCAGTTCTTC
CDR3 protein: CSARDRLEQFF
D gene: -
clone size: few
J gene: TRBJ2-1
V gene: TRBV20-1
CDR3 length: 11

CDR3 DNA: TGTGCCAGCAGCCTCCCCGGTAACTATGGCTACACCTTC
CDR3 protein: CASSLPGNYGYTF
D gene: -
clone size: few
J gene: TRBJ1-2
V gene: TRBV5-6
CDR3 length: 13

CDR3 DNA: TGTGCCAGCAGGGGGCCTCTTTCAGATACGCAGTATTTT
CDR3 protein: CASRGPLSDTQYF
D gene: -
clone size: -
J gene: TRBJ2-3
V gene: TRBV25-1
CDR3 length: 13

CDR3 DNA: TGTGCCAGCAGCCATCTAGCGGGAGGTCGCGAGCAGTTCTTC
CDR3 protein: CASSHLAGGREQFF
D gene: TRBD2
clone size: -
J gene: TRBJ2-1
V gene: TRBV14
CDR3 length: 14

CDR3 DNA: TGTGCCAGCAGCTCCCTAAACGAGAACGAGCAGTACTTC
CDR3 protein: CASSSLNENEQYF
D gene: -
clone size: few
J gene: TRBJ2-7
V gene: TRBV7-6
CDR3 length: 13

CDR3 DNA: TGTGCCAGCAGCACCCGGGACAGAATGTATGGCTACACCTTC
CDR3 protein: CASSTRDRMYGYTF
D gene: TRBD1
clone size: few
J gene: TRBJ1-2
V gene: TRBV5-8
CDR3 length: 14

CDR3 DNA: TGTGCCAGCGTGAGACAGGGGGCAGCCTACGAGCAGTACTTC
CDR3 protein: CASVRQGAAYEQYF
D gene: TRBD1
clone size: -
J gene: TRBJ2-7
V gene: TRBV25-1
CDR3 length: 14

CDR3 DNA: TGTGCCAGCAGCTTAGGGGAGCGGGTGAAGACAGATACGCAGTATTTT
CDR3 protein: CASSLGERVKTDTQYF
D gene: -
clone size: few
J gene: TRBJ2-3
V gene: TRBV11-3
CDR3 length: 16

CDR3 DNA: TGTGCCTGGAGTGTAAATTCGGAAAAACTGTTTTTT
CDR3 protein: CAWSVNSEKLFF
D gene: -
clone size: -
J gene: TRBJ1-4
V gene: TRBV30
CDR3 length: 12

CDR3 DNA: TGTGCCAGCAGTTACTCGGGACAGCGCTACGAGCAGTACTTC
CDR3 protein: CASSYSGQRYEQYF
D gene: TRBD1
clone size: -
J gene: TRBJ2-7
V gene: TRBV6-5
CDR3 length: 14

CDR3 DNA: TGTGCCAGCACTCCGGGACTAGCGGCCTTACTGAACACCGGGGAGCTGTTTTTT
CDR3 protein: CASTPGLAALLNTGELFF
D gene: TRBD2
clone size: -
J gene: TRBJ2-2
V gene: TRBV27
CDR3 length: 18

CDR3 DNA: TGTGCCTGGAGTGGCGGTAGCGGGAGTTACGATGAGCAGTTCTTC
CDR3 protein: CAWSGGSGSYDEQFF
D gene: TRBD2
clone size: few
J gene: TRBJ2-1
V gene: TRBV30
CDR3 length: 15

CDR3 DNA: TGTGCCAGTCATACCCGGGGTGAGCAGTTCTTC
CDR3 protein: CASHTRGEQFF
D gene: -
clone size: few
J gene: TRBJ2-1
V gene: TRBV6-5
CDR3 length: 11

CDR3 DNA: TGTGCCTGGAGTGCCCACGCCAGGGGAGGGAGTCAGCCCCAGCATTTT
CDR3 protein: CAWSAHARGGSQPQHF
D gene: -
clone size: -
J gene: TRBJ1-5
V gene: TRBV30
CDR3 length: 16

CDR3 DNA: TGTGCCACCAGCAGAGATTCGGTGAAGACGGGGTCAGCCCAGCCCCAGCATTTT
CDR3 protein: CATSRDSVKTGSAQPQHF
D gene: -
clone size: -
J gene: TRBJ1-5
V gene: TRBV15
CDR3 length: 18

CDR3 DNA: TGTGCCAGCATGGATAGGGGTTATAGCAATCAGCCCCAGCATTTT
CDR3 protein: CASMDRGYSNQPQHF
D gene: -
clone size: few
J gene: TRBJ1-5
V gene: TRBV6-5
CDR3 length: 15

CDR3 DNA: TGCGCCAGCAGCCAAGTTCCAGGGTTCTCCTACAATGAGCAGTTCTTC
CDR3 protein: CASSQVPGFSYNEQFF
D gene: -
clone size: few
J gene: TRBJ2-1
V gene: TRBV4-3
CDR3 length: 16

CDR3 DNA: TGTGCCAGCAGCGATCCAGGGCGCTCCTACGAGCAGTACTTC
CDR3 protein: CASSDPGRSYEQYF
D gene: -
clone size: few
J gene: TRBJ2-7
V gene: TRBV7-2
CDR3 length: 14

CDR3 DNA: TGCGCCAGCAGCCAAGTCGCAGGGACAGATACGCAGTATTTT
CDR3 protein: CASSQVAGTDTQYF
D gene: -
clone size: -
J gene: TRBJ2-3
V gene: TRBV4-1
CDR3 length: 14

CDR3 DNA: TGTGCCTGGATCGGGACAGGGGATACTGAAGCTTTCTTT
CDR3 protein: CAWIGTGDTEAFF
D gene: TRBD1
clone size: -
J gene: TRBJ1-1
V gene: TRBV30
CDR3 length: 13